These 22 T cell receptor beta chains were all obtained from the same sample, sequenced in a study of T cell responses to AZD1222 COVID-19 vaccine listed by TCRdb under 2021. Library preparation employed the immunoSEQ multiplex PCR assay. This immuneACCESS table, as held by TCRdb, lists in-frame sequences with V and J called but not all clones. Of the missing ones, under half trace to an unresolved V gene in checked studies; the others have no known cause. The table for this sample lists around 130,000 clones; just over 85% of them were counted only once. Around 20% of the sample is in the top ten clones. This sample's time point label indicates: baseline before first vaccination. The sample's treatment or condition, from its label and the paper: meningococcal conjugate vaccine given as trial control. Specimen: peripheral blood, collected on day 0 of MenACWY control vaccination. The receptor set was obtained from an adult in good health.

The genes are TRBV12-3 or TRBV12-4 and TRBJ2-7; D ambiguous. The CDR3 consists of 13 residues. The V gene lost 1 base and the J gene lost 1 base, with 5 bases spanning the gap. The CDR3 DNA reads TGTGCCAGCAGTTTAGTAGTTTCCTACGAGCAGTACTTC. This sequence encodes CASSLVVSYEQYF.

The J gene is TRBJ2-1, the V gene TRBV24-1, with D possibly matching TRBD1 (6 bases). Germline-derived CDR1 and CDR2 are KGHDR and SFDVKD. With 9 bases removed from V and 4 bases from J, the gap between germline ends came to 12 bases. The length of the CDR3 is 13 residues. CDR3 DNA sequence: TGTGCCACCGGCCAGGGGTCGTACAATGAGCAGTTCTTC. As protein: CATGQGSYNEQFF.

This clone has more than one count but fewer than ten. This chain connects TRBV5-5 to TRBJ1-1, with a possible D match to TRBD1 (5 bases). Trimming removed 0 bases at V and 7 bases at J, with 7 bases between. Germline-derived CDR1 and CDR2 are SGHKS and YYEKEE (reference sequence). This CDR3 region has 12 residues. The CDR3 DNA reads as TGTGCCAGCAGCTTGGTAGGGGTTGAAGCTTTCTTT. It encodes CASSLVGVEAFF.

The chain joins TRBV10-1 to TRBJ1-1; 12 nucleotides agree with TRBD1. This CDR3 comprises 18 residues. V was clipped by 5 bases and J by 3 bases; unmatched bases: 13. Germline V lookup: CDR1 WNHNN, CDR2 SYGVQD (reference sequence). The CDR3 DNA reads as TGCGCCAGCAGTTGCACCGGGACAGGGGGCGCCATAGACACTGAAGCTTTCTTT. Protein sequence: CASSCTGTGGAIDTEAFF.

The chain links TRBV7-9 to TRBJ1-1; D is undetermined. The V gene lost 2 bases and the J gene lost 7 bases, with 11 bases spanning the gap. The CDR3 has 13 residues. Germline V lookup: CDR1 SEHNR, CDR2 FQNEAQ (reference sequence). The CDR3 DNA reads TGTGCCAGCAGCTTACCCCCAGGACTTGAAGCTTTCTTT. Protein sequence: CASSLPPGLEAFF.

The CDR3 sequence: CASSPGLARETQYF. CDR3 coding DNA: TGCGCCAGCAGCCCGGGACTAGCGCGAGAGACCCAGTACTTC. V is TRBV5-1 and J is TRBJ2-5; 10 bases fit TRBD2. The CDR3 contains 14 residues. Germline trimming cut 4 bases from V and 4 bases from J; bases unmatched to any gene: 4. Germline CDR1 and CDR2: SGHRS and YFSETQ.

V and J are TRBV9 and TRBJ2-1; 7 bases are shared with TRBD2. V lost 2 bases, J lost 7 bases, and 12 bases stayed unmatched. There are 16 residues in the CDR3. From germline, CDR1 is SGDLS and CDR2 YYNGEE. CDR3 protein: CASSVAMRRESNEQFF. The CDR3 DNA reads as TGTGCCAGCAGCGTCGCGATGCGGCGGGAGAGTAATGAGCAGTTCTTC.

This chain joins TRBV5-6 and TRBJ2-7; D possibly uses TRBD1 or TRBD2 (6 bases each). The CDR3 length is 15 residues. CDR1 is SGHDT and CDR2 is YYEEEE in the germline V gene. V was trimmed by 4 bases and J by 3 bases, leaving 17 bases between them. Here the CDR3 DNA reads TGTGCCAGCAGCGATCCGGGGGCTGGGAGCTACGAGCAGTACTTC. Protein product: CASSDPGAGSYEQYF.

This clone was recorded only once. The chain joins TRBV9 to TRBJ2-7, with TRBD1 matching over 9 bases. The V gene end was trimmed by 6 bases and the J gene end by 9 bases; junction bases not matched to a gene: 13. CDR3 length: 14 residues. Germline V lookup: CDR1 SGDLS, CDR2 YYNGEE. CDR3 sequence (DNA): TGTGCCAGCACCTCCCGGGACAGGGACCCGAGGCAGTACTTC. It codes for CASTSRDRDPRQYF.

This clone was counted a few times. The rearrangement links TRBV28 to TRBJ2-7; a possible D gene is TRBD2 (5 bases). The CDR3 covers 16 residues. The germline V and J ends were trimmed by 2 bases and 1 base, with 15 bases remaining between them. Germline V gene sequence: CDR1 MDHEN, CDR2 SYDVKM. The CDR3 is CASSLRAADSSYEQYF. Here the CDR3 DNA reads TGTGCCAGCAGTTTACGGGCGGCGGACTCATCCTACGAGCAGTACTTC.

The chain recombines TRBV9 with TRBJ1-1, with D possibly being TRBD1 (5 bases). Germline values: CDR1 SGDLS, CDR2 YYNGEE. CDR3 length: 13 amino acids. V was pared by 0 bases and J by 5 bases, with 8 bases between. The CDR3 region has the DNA TGTGCCAGCAGCGTAGTAGGGGAAACTGAAGCTTTCTTT. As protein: CASSVVGETEAFF.

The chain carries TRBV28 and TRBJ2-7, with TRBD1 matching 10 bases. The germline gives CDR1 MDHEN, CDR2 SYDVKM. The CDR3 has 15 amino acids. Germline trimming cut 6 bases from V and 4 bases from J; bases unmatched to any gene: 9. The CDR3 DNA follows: TGTGCCAGCAGGGAACACGGGACAGGGGAGTACGAGCAGTACTTC. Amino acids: CASREHGTGEYEQYF.

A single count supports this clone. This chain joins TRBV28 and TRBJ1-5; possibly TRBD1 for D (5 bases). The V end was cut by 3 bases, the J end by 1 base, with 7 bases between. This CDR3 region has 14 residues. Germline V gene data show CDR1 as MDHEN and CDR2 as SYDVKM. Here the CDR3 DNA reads TGTGCCAGCAGTTTGGGGGACAGCAATCAGCCCCAGCATTTT. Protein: CASSLGDSNQPQHF.

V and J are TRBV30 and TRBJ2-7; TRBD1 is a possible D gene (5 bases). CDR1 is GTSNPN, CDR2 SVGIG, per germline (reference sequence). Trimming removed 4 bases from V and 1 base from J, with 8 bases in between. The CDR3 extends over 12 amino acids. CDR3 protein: CAWKQGSYEQYF. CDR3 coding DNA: TGTGCCTGGAAGCAGGGTTCCTACGAGCAGTACTTC.

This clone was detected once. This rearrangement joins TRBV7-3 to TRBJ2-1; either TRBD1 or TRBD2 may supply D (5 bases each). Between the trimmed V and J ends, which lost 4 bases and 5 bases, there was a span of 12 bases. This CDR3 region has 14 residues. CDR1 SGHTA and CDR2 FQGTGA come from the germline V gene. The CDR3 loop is CASSSVGPDNEQFF. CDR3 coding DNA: TGTGCCAGCAGCTCCGTGGGACCAGACAATGAGCAGTTCTTC.

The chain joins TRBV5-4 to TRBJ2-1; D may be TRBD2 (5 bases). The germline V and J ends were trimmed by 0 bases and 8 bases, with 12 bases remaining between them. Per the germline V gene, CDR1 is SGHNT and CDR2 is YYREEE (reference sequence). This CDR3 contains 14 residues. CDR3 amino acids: CASSLEARRYEQFF. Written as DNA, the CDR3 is TGTGCCAGCAGCTTGGAAGCTCGGAGGTATGAGCAGTTCTTC. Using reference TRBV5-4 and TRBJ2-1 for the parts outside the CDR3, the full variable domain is ETGVTQSPTHLIKTRGQQVTLRCSSQSGHNTVSWYQQALGQGPQFIFQYYREEENGRGNFPPRFSGLQFPNYSSELNVNALELDDSALYLCASSLEARRYEQFFGPGTRLTVL.

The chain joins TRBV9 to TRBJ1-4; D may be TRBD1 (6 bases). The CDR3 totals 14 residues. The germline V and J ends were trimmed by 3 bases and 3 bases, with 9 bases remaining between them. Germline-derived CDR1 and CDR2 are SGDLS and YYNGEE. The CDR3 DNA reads TGTGCCAGCAGCGAGGGGGGGTCTAATGAAAAACTGTTTTTT. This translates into CASSEGGSNEKLFF.

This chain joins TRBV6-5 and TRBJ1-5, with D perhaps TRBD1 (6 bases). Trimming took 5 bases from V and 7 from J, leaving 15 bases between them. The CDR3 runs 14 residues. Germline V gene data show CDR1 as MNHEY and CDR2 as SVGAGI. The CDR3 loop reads CASSLTGGGQPQHF. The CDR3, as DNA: TGTGCCAGCAGTCTGACAGGTGGGGGACAGCCCCAGCATTTT.

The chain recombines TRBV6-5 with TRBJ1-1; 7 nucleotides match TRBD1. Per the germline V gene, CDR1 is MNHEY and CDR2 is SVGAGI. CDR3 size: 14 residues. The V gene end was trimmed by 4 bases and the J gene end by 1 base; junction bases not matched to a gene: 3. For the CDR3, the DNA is TGTGCCAGCAGTTTCCGACAGGGGAACACTGAAGCTTTCTTT. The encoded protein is CASSFRQGNTEAFF.

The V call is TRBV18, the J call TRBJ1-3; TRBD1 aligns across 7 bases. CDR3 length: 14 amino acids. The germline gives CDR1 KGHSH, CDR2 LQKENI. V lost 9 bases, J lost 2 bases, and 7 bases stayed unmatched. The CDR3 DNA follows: TGTGCCAGTCAACCACAGGGGCCTGGAAACACCATATATTTT. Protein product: CASQPQGPGNTIYF.

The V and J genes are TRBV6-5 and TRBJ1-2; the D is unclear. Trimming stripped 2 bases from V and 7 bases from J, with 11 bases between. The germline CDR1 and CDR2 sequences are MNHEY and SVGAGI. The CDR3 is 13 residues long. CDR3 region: CASSYGFSSGYTF. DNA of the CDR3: TGTGCCAGCAGTTACGGCTTCTCCTCTGGCTACACCTTC.

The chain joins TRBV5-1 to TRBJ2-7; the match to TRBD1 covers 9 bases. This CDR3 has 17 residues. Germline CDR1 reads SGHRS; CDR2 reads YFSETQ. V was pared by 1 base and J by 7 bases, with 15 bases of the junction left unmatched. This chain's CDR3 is CASSLPIPGQGIGEQYF. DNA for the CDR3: TGCGCCAGCAGCTTGCCGATACCGGGACAGGGAATAGGTGAGCAGTACTTC.